The text below deals with one TCR beta chain. The source of the sample is a study of blood T cell repertoires in COVID-19. In the study overall: Samples of COVID-19 (acute and convalescent) were obtained from the United States, Italy and Spain. T cells, B-cell-depleted T cells, or PBMCs supplied cDNA or gDNA.

Germline values: CDR1 LNHNV, CDR2 YYDKDF (reference sequence). The CDR3 is 13 amino acids. V lost 4 bases to trimming and J lost 6 bases, with 13 bases between them. Individuals aged about 18 to 100 years were recruited from roughly 23 US areas. Methods used by the authors: Nucleated cell counts were estimated from reference gene primer amplification. The repertoire was sequenced with immunoSEQ multiplex PCR; TCRdb's copy has only in-frame clones and lacks some. The DNA gave D and trimming, while V, J and clone size come from that table. The sample holds some 190,000 clones, approximately 85% seen once.

This chain connects TRBV15 to TRBJ2-7; maybe TRBD1 (6 bases). This clonotype was sampled from a man in his forties with acute COVID-19. The sequenced sample was PBMCs or T cells enriched from blood (not recorded which). The CDR3 here is CATSNREHGEQYF. The DNA of the CDR3 is TGTGCCACCAGCAACAGGGAACATGGCGAGCAGTACTTC.